This record looks at one TCR beta chain sequence and its context. Profiled with immunoSEQ multiplex PCR; TCRdb holds only in-frame clones, not every one. The sample has around 97,000 clones; around nine tenths are singletons. The data derive from a study of control samples from healthy donors and cancer patients. CDR1 and CDR2 from the germline V gene are MNHEY and SMNVEV (reference sequence). The CDR3 loop spans 13 amino acids. Trimming took off 5 bases at V and 4 bases at J, with 11 bases between the two ends. This TCR derives from a man between 60 and 75 years old with lung cancer. The chain employs TRBV27 and TRBJ1-2; no clear D gene. Input material: PBMCs. CDR3 coding DNA: TGTGCCAGCAGTAGAAGTGGGGTCTATGGCTACACCTTC. Its translation is CASSRSGVYGYTF.